This T cell receptor beta chain was sequenced for a study of technical replicates of blood from a few donors. The CDR3 loop spans 11 amino acids. The table came from immunoSEQ multiplex PCR; TCRdb's copy has only in-frame clones and leaves some out. Seen here are more than 9,500 clones, more than 85% observed once, and the top ten hold about 9.7%. In this sample, this clone turned up once. This chain uses TRBV21-1 with TRBJ2-7; TRBD2, as called in the table, went unchecked against the DNA. TRBV21-1 is listed as a pseudogene. This TCR came from a human donor in good health. Sequencing used PBMCs. The CDR3 sequence: CASTVLPGEYF. The CDR3 nucleotides are TGTGCCAGCACCGTACTGCCCGGGGAGTACTTC.